This T cell receptor (beta chain) derives from a study of T-cell memory formation after mild COVID-19. Study summary: The study found TCR clusters largely donor specific.

Germline V gene sequence: CDR1 SGHTA, CDR2 FQGNSA. J lost 4 bases, V lost 7 bases, and 8 bases had no gene match. The CDR3 is made up of 15 amino acids. This clonotype was observed a few times. Its matching antigen is unknown. General study results and limits: Clones contracting day 15 to 85 were balanced CD4/CD8; later expanders leaned CD4+.

TCRdb independently ran MiXCR on the 5' RACE reads; one entry per CDR3 protein. The data hold under 650,000 distinct CDR3 sequences, with approximately 18% observed a single time. Sequencing used PBMCs or a T cell subset sorted from them (not recorded which). The gene calls are TRBV7-2 and TRBJ2-2; 8 bases are shared with TRBD2. This receptor was obtained from an adult woman who had mild COVID-19 (a few samples of this study predate the infection). Cell type and time point are not known. The CDR3 region is CASNAGGLSTGELFF. In nucleotides, the CDR3 is TGTGCCAGCAACGCGGGGGGACTCAGCACCGGGGAGCTGTTTTTT.